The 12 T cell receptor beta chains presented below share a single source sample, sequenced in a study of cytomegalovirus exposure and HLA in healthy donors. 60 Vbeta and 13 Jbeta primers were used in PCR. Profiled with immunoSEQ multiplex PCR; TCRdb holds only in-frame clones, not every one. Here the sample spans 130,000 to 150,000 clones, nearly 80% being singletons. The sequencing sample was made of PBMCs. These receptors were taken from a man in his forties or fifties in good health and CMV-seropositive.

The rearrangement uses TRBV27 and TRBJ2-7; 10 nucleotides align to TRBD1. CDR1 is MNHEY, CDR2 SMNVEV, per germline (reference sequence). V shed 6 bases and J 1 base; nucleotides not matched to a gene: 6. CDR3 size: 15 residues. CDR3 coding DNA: TGTGCCAGCAGCCCTGGACAGGGGGAATCCTACGAGCAGTACTTC. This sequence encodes CASSPGQGESYEQYF.

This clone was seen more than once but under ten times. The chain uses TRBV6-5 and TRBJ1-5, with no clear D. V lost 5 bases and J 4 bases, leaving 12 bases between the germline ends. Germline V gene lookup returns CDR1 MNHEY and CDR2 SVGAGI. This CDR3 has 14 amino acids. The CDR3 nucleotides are TGTGCCAGCAGTGAAATGGTCAGTAATCAGCCCCAGCATTTT. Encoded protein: CASSEMVSNQPQHF.

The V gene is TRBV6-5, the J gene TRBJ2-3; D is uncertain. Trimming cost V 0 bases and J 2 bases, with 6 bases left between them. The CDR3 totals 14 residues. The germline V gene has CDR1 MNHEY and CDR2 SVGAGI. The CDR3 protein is CASSYSRNTDTQYF. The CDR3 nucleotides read TGTGCCAGCAGTTACTCGCGGAACACAGATACGCAGTATTTT.

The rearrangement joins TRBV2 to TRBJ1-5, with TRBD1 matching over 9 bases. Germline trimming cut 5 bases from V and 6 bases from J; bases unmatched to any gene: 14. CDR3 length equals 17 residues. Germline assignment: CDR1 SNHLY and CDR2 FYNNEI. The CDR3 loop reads CASSRGRGTGSIQPQHF. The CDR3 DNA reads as TGTGCCAGCAGTAGAGGGAGGGGGACAGGGTCGATTCAGCCCCAGCATTTT.

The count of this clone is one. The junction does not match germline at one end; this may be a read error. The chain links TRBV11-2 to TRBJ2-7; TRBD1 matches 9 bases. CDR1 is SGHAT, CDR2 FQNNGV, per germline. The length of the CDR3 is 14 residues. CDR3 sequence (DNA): TGTGCCAGCAGCTTCAACAGGGGGCTGGCTGAGCGGTACTTC. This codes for CASSFNRGLAERYF.

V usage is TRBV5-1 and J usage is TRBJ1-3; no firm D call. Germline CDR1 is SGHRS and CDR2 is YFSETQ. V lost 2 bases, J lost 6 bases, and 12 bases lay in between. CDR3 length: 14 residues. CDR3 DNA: TGCGCCAGCAGCTTTGGCAGCGATGAAAACACCATATATTTT. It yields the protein CASSFGSDENTIYF.

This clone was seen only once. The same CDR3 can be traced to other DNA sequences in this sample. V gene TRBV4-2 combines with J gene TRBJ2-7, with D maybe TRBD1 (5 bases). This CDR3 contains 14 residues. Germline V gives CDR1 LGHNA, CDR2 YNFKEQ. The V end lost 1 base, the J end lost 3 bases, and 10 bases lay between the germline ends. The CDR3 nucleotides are TGTGCCAGCAGCCAAGGGCAGGGTAGCTACGAGCAGTACTTC. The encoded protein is CASSQGQGSYEQYF.

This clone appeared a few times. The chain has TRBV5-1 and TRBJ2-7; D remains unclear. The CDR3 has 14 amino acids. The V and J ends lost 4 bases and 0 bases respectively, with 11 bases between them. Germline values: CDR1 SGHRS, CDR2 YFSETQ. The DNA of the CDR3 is TGCGCCAGCAGCACGGTGGGCAGCTCCTACGAGCAGTACTTC. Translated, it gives CASSTVGSSYEQYF. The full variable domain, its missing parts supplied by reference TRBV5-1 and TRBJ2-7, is KAGVTQTPRYLIKTRGQQVTLSCSPISGHRSVSWYQQTPGQGLQFLFEYFSETQRNKGNFPGRFSGRQFSNSRSEMNVSTLELGDSALYLCASSTVGSSYEQYFGPGTRLTVT.

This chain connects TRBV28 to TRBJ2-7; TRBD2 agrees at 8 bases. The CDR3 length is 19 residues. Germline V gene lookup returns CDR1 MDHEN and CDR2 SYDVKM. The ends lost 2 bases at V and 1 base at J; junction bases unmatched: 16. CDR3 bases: TGTGCCAGCAGTTTACCGCTAGCGGGTGGTCGAATACCTTCCTACGAGCAGTACTTC. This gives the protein CASSLPLAGGRIPSYEQYF. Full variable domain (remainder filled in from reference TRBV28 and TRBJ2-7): DVKVTQSSRYLVKRTGEKVFLECVQDMDHENMFWYRQDPGLGLRLIYFSYDVKMKEKGDIPEGYSVSREKKERFSLILESASTNQTSMYLCASSLPLAGGRIPSYEQYFGPGTRLTVT.

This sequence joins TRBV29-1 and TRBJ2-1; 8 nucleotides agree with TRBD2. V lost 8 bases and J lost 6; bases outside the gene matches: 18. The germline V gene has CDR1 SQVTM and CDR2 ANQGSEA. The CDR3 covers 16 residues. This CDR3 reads CSKSTPEREGRNEQFF. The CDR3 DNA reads TGCAGCAAATCAACTCCCGAACGGGAGGGCCGCAATGAGCAGTTCTTC.

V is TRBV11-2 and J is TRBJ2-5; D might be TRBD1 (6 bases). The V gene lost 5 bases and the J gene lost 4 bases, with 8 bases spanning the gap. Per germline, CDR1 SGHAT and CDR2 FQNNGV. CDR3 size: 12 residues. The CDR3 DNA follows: TGTGCCAGCAGCCCGACAGGAGAGACCCAGTACTTC. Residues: CASSPTGETQYF.

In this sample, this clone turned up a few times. The CDR3 bases are TGTGCCAGCAGCCCCTACGGGAATGAGCAGTTCTTC. As protein: CASSPYGNEQFF. The chain joins TRBV11-1 to TRBJ2-1; D not resolved. Germline V gene data show CDR1 as SGHAT and CDR2 as FQDESV (reference sequence). CDR3 size: 12 residues. V lost 5 bases, J lost 7 bases, and 9 bases lay in between. Full variable domain (missing parts from reference TRBV11-1 and TRBJ2-1): EAEVAQSPRYKITEKSQAVAFWCDPISGHATLYWYRQILGQGPELLVQFQDESVVDDSQLPKDRFSAERLKGVDSTLKIQPAELGDSAMYLCASSPYGNEQFFGPGTRLTVL.